A single sample is the source of the 29 T cell receptor beta chains below, sequenced in a study of T cells in localized non-small cell lung cancer. The data were produced by immunoSEQ multiplex PCR, yet TCRdb's version contains in-frame clones alone and is incomplete. The data contain about 21,000 clones, over 65% of them singletons. Sequencing used PBMCs, obtained before any cancer treatment. The source of these receptors is a woman between 35 and 75 years old with stage II squamous cell lung carcinoma.

The chain employs TRBV7-6 and TRBJ1-2; 9 bases map to TRBD1. V lost 1 base and J lost 5; bases outside the gene matches: 5. Germline V gene sequence: CDR1 SGHVS, CDR2 FNYEAQ. The CDR3 consists of 15 residues. CDR3 sequence reads: CASSLDGTGIYGYTF. The CDR3 DNA sequence: TGTGCCAGCAGCTTAGACGGGACAGGGATATATGGCTACACCTTC. Looking up the rest from reference TRBV7-6 and TRBJ1-2 gives the full variable domain: GAGVSQSPRYKVTKRGQDVALRCDPISGHVSLYWYRQALGQGPEFLTYFNYEAQQDKSGLPNDRFSAERPEGSISTLTIQRTEQRDSAMYRCASSLDGTGIYGYTFGSGTRLTVV.

V gene TRBV9 combines with J gene TRBJ2-4, with D perhaps matching TRBD1 or TRBD2 (7 bases each). The V end was cut by 4 bases, the J end by 7 bases, with 12 bases between. Germline assignment: CDR1 SGDLS and CDR2 YYNGEE. The length of the CDR3 is 13 residues. As DNA, the CDR3 is TGTGCCAGCAGCCCCCAGGGGGGGAACATTCAGTACTTC. It yields the protein CASSPQGGNIQYF. Filled out from reference TRBV9 and TRBJ2-4, the complete variable domain reads DSGVTQTPKHLITATGQRVTLRCSPRSGDLSVYWYQQSLDQGLQFLIQYYNGEERAKGNILERFSAQQFPDLHSELNLSSLELGDSALYFCASSPQGGNIQYFGAGTRLSVL.

This clone was counted only a few times. The rearrangement joins TRBV15 to TRBJ1-2; D is unclear. Germline CDR1 and CDR2: LNHNV and YYDKDF (reference sequence). V shed 0 bases and J shed 8 bases, with 13 bases lying between them. The CDR3 runs to 14 residues. This CDR3 reads CATSREGGSRGYTF. CDR3 nucleotides: TGTGCCACCAGCAGAGAGGGAGGGTCTCGGGGCTACACCTTC.

The rearrangement joins TRBV18 to TRBJ1-5, with a possible D match to TRBD1 (5 bases). Trimming stripped 2 bases from V and 3 bases from J, with 8 bases between. The CDR3 length is 14 residues. Germline V CDR1 and CDR2: KGHSH, LQKENI. The CDR3 loop reads CASSPTGANQPQHF. The CDR3 DNA reads as TGTGCCAGCTCACCAACCGGGGCCAATCAGCCCCAGCATTTT.

V gene TRBV30 combines with J gene TRBJ2-1, with D perhaps matching TRBD2 (6 bases). Trimming removed 5 bases at V and 4 bases at J, with 12 bases between. The CDR3 spans 13 residues. Germline V gene data show CDR1 as GTSNPN and CDR2 as SVGIG (reference sequence). The DNA for the CDR3 is TGTGCCTGGCAGCCCGGAGGGTACAATGAGCAGTTCTTC. It translates to CAWQPGGYNEQFF.

The chain carries TRBV6-1 and TRBJ2-2; 12 nucleotides align to TRBD1. V shed 8 bases and J 7 bases; nucleotides not matched to a gene: 5. Germline lookup yields CDR1 MNHNS and CDR2 SASEGT. The CDR3 runs to 14 residues. The CDR3 spells CASGTGGGNGELFF. DNA of the CDR3: TGTGCCAGCGGGACAGGGGGCGGAAACGGGGAGCTGTTTTTT.

The J gene is TRBJ2-3, the V gene TRBV7-3; 7 bases align to TRBD2. V was pared by 5 bases and J by 4 bases, with 9 bases of the junction left unmatched. Germline V gene sequence: CDR1 SGHTA, CDR2 FQGTGA. CDR3 size: 15 residues. The CDR3 sequence: CASSPGGRMADTQYF. In DNA form, the CDR3 reads TGTGCCAGCAGCCCCGGGGGGAGGATGGCAGATACGCAGTATTTT. The whole variable domain, filled in from reference TRBV7-3 and TRBJ2-3, reads GAGVSQTPSNKVTEKGKYVELRCDPISGHTALYWYRQSLGQGPEFLIYFQGTGAADDSGLPNDRFFAVRPEGSVSTLKIQRTERGDSAVYLCASSPGGRMADTQYFGPGTRLTVL.

This clone was detected a few times. The chain couples TRBV2 to TRBJ1-1; D possibly corresponds to TRBD1 (5 bases). The germline V gene has CDR1 SNHLY and CDR2 FYNNEI. The CDR3 is 13 amino acids. The V end was cut by 6 bases, the J end by 5 bases, with 13 bases between. The CDR3 reads CASSGWGGTEAFF. The CDR3, as DNA: TGTGCCAGCAGCGGGTGGGGCGGAACTGAAGCTTTCTTT.

The V and J genes are TRBV5-1 and TRBJ2-7, with D hard to call. Germline V gene data show CDR1 as SGHRS and CDR2 as YFSETQ. The CDR3 runs to 11 residues. Trimming removed 4 bases at V and 3 bases at J, with 5 bases between. CDR3 bases: TGCGCCAGCAGCGCGAGCTACGAGCAGTACTTC. Translating it yields CASSASYEQYF.

This clone was detected a few times. The genes are TRBV7-2 and TRBJ1-3; D uncertain. This CDR3 is 16 amino acids long. The germline CDR1 and CDR2 sequences are SGHTA and FQGNSA. Trimming cost V 3 bases and J 0 bases, with 12 bases left between them. The CDR3 nucleotides are TGTGCCAGCAGCTTCTCCGGGGTGTACTCTGGAAACACCATATATTTT. Amino acids: CASSFSGVYSGNTIYF.

The V and J genes are TRBV20-1 and TRBJ2-1; D is unresolved. The CDR3 totals 10 residues. Per germline, CDR1 DFQATT and CDR2 SNEGSKA (reference sequence). V gave up 5 bases and J gave up 10 bases, with 9 bases separating them. The CDR3 loop reads CSAALIEQFF. The DNA of the CDR3 is TGCAGTGCTGCATTAATCGAGCAGTTCTTC.

This clone was seen once. The chain employs TRBV11-3 and TRBJ2-7; 7 nucleotides match TRBD2. Germline V gene data show CDR1 as SGHNT and CDR2 as YENEEA. The CDR3 spans 17 residues. V was pared by 8 bases and J by 0 bases, with 16 bases of the junction left unmatched. For the CDR3, the DNA is TGTGCCAGCTCTGGGGAGGGGCTATTTTCGGGCTCCTACGAGCAGTACTTC. It codes for CASSGEGLFSGSYEQYF.

The chain links TRBV5-1 to TRBJ2-2; D may be TRBD1 or TRBD2 (6 bases each). The CDR3 consists of 14 residues. V was clipped by 7 bases and J by 1 base, with 11 bases between them. The germline CDR1 and CDR2 sequences are SGHRS and YFSETQ. CDR3 coding DNA: TGCGCCAGCGGACTACAGGGGAACACCGGGGAGCTGTTTTTT. It codes for CASGLQGNTGELFF.

V usage is TRBV5-5 and J usage is TRBJ2-7; 8 bases line up with TRBD2. The CDR3 spans 17 residues. Germline CDR1 and CDR2: SGHKS and YYEKEE (reference sequence). The trim removed 3 bases at V and 0 bases at J, leaving 11 bases unmatched. The CDR3 here is CASSSWTSSFSSYEQYF. CDR3 DNA sequence: TGTGCCAGCAGCTCTTGGACTAGCTCCTTCTCCTCCTACGAGCAGTACTTC. Full variable domain (rest looked up from reference TRBV5-5 and TRBJ2-7): DAGVTQSPTHLIKTRGQQVTLRCSPISGHKSVSWYQQVLGQGPQFIFQYYEKEERGRGNFPDRFSARQFPNYSSELNVNALLLGDSALYLCASSSWTSSFSSYEQYFGPGTRLTVT.

The chain combines TRBV18 with TRBJ2-7; tentative D call: TRBD1 (5 bases). The germline CDR1 and CDR2 sequences are KGHSH and LQKENI. The V gene lost 5 bases and the J gene lost 6 bases, with 11 bases spanning the gap. The CDR3 consists of 12 residues. CDR3 in DNA: TGTGCCAGCTCATCGCCAGGGCGCGAGCAGTACTTC. Protein product: CASSSPGREQYF.

CDR3 coding DNA: TGCGCCAGCAGCCAAGATTGGCGGGAGGGTGAGCAGTTCTTC. Encoded protein: CASSQDWREGEQFF. J is TRBJ2-1 and V is TRBV4-3; 9 positions agree with TRBD2. Germline CDR1 and CDR2: LGHNA and YSLEER. Unmatched junction bases numbered 3, after V lost 0 bases and J lost 9 bases. This CDR3 spans 14 amino acids.

The chain combines TRBV5-4 with TRBJ1-3; the D gene is possibly TRBD1 (6 bases). This CDR3 has 16 residues. The V end was cut by 1 base, the J end by 4 bases, with 15 bases between. Germline lookup yields CDR1 SGHNT and CDR2 YYREEE (reference sequence). CDR3 in DNA: TGTGCCAGCAGCTTGCCGGGGGGCGCAGGAGGAAACACCATATATTTT. It encodes CASSLPGGAGGNTIYF.

CDR3: CATSIGGIQNNEQFF. The CDR3 DNA reads as TGTGCCACCAGTATTGGCGGAATTCAGAACAATGAGCAGTTCTTC. The chain combines TRBV15 with TRBJ2-1, with unresolved D. The CDR3 runs to 15 residues. V lost 6 bases and J 5 bases, leaving 17 bases between the germline ends. CDR1 is LNHNV and CDR2 is YYDKDF in the germline V gene (reference sequence).

The chain combines TRBV19 with TRBJ1-5; no firm D call. The V end lost 7 bases, the J end lost 1 base, and 8 bases lay between the germline ends. Germline V CDR1 and CDR2: LNHDA, SQIVND (reference sequence). The CDR3 has 13 residues. The CDR3 reads CASTSQSNQPQHF. DNA of the CDR3: TGTGCCAGTACCTCCCAAAGCAATCAGCCCCAGCATTTT.

Here the CDR3 DNA reads TGTGCCAGCAGCACCCTAGCGGGAGGCTGGTACGAGCAGTACTTC. This sequence encodes CASSTLAGGWYEQYF. The J gene is TRBJ2-7, the V gene TRBV7-2; the match to TRBD2 covers 11 bases. CDR1 and CDR2 from the germline V gene are SGHTA and FQGNSA. The CDR3 is 15 amino acids. Trimming at V came to 5 bases and at J to 4 bases, leaving 7 bases not matched to a gene.

The chain joins TRBV10-3 to TRBJ2-7; tentatively, D is TRBD1 (6 bases). The V and J ends lost 8 bases and 5 bases respectively, with 16 bases between them. Germline CDR1 reads ENHRY; CDR2 reads SYGVKD. The CDR3 has 13 amino acids. Here the CDR3 DNA reads TGTGCCATCGACGACGGTCCAGGGGACGAGCAGTACTTC. It yields the protein CAIDDGPGDEQYF.

This chain connects TRBV5-1 to TRBJ2-4; tentative D call: TRBD1 (6 bases). Trimming removed 2 bases from V and 0 bases from J, with 15 bases in between. CDR3 length: 17 amino acids. The V gene's germline CDR1 is SGHRS and CDR2 YFSETQ. In DNA form, the CDR3 reads TGCGCCAGCAGCTTCGCCAGGGGCAGACTAGCCAAAAACATTCAGTACTTC. Translated, it gives CASSFARGRLAKNIQYF.

This chain connects TRBV11-2 to TRBJ1-4; D is uncertain. V lost 0 bases to trimming and J lost 0 bases, with 2 bases between them. This CDR3 is 14 amino acids long. The germline CDR1 and CDR2 sequences are SGHAT and FQNNGV. The CDR3 DNA follows: TGTGCCAGCAGCTTAGAGTCAACTAATGAAAAACTGTTTTTT. Translating gives CASSLESTNEKLFF.

The J gene is TRBJ1-1, the V gene TRBV28, with D unclear. Per the germline V gene, CDR1 is MDHEN and CDR2 is SYDVKM. The V and J ends lost 10 bases and 4 bases respectively, with 7 bases between them. There are 10 residues in the CDR3. DNA of the CDR3: TGTGCCACCGGACGCACTGAAGCTTTCTTT. Encoded protein: CATGRTEAFF.

This clone was seen more than once but under ten times. This chain uses TRBV30 with TRBJ1-5; no firm D call. The CDR3 extends over 14 amino acids. Deletions cut 2 bases from V and 1 base from J, with 9 bases between. The V gene's germline CDR1 is GTSNPN and CDR2 SVGIG (reference sequence). The CDR3 nucleotides are TGTGCCTGGAGTATCGGGGAAAGCAATCAGCCCCAGCATTTT. Translation gives CAWSIGESNQPQHF.

This clone was counted a single time. V usage is TRBV27 and J usage is TRBJ1-2, with 8 bases lining up with TRBD1. This CDR3 region has 13 residues. J was trimmed by 8 bases and V by 4 bases; bases with no gene match: 6. Germline V gene sequence: CDR1 MNHEY, CDR2 SMNVEV (reference sequence). CDR3 residues: CASSWTGREGYTF. Here the CDR3 DNA reads TGTGCCAGCAGTTGGACAGGGAGGGAGGGCTACACCTTC.

The V and J genes are TRBV4-1 and TRBJ2-5, with D perhaps matching TRBD1 or TRBD2 (5 bases each). CDR1 and CDR2 from the germline V gene are MGHRA and YSYEKL. Deletions cut 1 base from V and 4 bases from J, with 7 bases between. The CDR3 is made up of 13 amino acids. CDR3 sequence: CASSQGGTETQYF. In DNA, the CDR3 is TGCGCCAGCAGCCAAGGGGGGACAGAGACCCAGTACTTC.

This clone was seen a few times. The rearrangement joins TRBV27 to TRBJ1-1, with D perhaps TRBD1 (6 bases). Looked up from germline, CDR1 is MNHEY and CDR2 is SMNVEV (reference sequence). Between the trimmed V and J ends, which lost 4 bases and 4 bases, there was a span of 13 bases. This CDR3 region has 14 residues. For the CDR3, the DNA is TGTGCCAGCAGTTCCCTAGGGGGGGCCACTGAAGCTTTCTTT. Translated, it gives CASSSLGGATEAFF.

The genes are TRBV4-3 and TRBJ1-2, with D perhaps matching TRBD1 (6 bases). CDR1 and CDR2 (germline): LGHNA, YSLEER. V dropped 0 bases and J dropped 5 bases, with 13 bases sitting between them. CDR3 length: 15 residues. The CDR3 DNA follows: TGCGCCAGCAGCCAAGAAAAAAGGCAGGGGTATGGCTACACCTTC. Its translation: CASSQEKRQGYGYTF.